These 31 T cell receptor beta chains were sequenced from one sample in a study of blood T cell repertoires in COVID-19. Sequencing was performed with immunoSEQ multiplex PCR; in TCRdb, only in-frame clones are kept and a portion is missing. The sample yields around 140,000 clones, about 89% seen once. Sequencing used peripheral blood. These receptors were collected from a man between 45 and 60 years old with active or convalescent COVID-19.

The sample holds a few counts of this clone. The rearrangement links TRBV11-2 to TRBJ2-2; no definite D call. This CDR3 comprises 13 residues. V was trimmed by 4 bases and J by 7 bases, leaving 10 bases between them. The V gene's germline CDR1 is SGHAT and CDR2 FQNNGV. Written as DNA, the CDR3 is TGTGCCAGCAGCTCTATCCTCGGCGGGGAGCTGTTTTTT. It codes for CASSSILGGELFF.

The chain joins TRBV19 to TRBJ1-2; no definite D call. Germline V gene sequence: CDR1 LNHDA, CDR2 SQIVND (reference sequence). Trimming shortened V by 4 bases and J by 0 bases, and 15 bases separated the two germline ends. The CDR3 consists of 16 residues. In DNA, the CDR3 is TGTGCCAGTAGTAGCCCGCCGGGATTTACTAACTATGGCTACACCTTC. Its translation is CASSSPPGFTNYGYTF.

The rearrangement joins TRBV3-1 (or the pseudogene TRBV3-2) to TRBJ2-7; TRBD1 matches at 8 bases. The CDR3 extends over 13 amino acids. Germline V gene lookup returns CDR1 LGHDT and CDR2 YNNKEL (reference sequence). The V and J ends lost 4 bases and 3 bases, in that order; junction bases with no gene match: 2. The CDR3 loop is CASSRGQVYEQYF. In nucleotides, the CDR3 is TGTGCCAGCAGCCGGGGACAGGTCTACGAGCAGTACTTC.

The rearrangement uses TRBV20-1 and TRBJ2-7; 10 nucleotides line up with TRBD1. CDR3 size: 11 residues. Looked up from germline, CDR1 is DFQATT and CDR2 is SNEGSKA (reference sequence). Germline trimming cut 6 bases from V and 9 bases from J; bases unmatched to any gene: 5. CDR3 DNA: TGCAGTGCCCAGACAGGGGGCGGGCAGTACTTC. It encodes CSAQTGGGQYF.

This clone was detected once. The gene calls are TRBV27 and TRBJ1-5; tentative D call: TRBD1 (6 bases). V was trimmed by 3 bases and J by 2 bases, leaving 14 bases between them. Germline V gene sequence: CDR1 MNHEY, CDR2 SMNVEV (reference sequence). The CDR3 has 16 amino acids. The CDR3 region is CASSFLGADGNQPQHF. The CDR3 coding sequence is TGTGCCAGCAGTTTTTTGGGGGCTGACGGCAATCAGCCCCAGCATTTT.

The V call is TRBV19, the J call TRBJ2-2, with 10 positions matching TRBD2. The CDR3 totals 20 residues. Trimming cost V 3 bases and J 5 bases; bases outside gene matches: 18. Per the germline V gene, CDR1 is LNHDA and CDR2 is SQIVND (reference sequence). Written as DNA, the CDR3 is TGTGCCAGTAGTATGACTAGAGACAGCCCCTTAGCGGGAGGAACCGGGGAGCTGTTTTTT. This codes for CASSMTRDSPLAGGTGELFF.

This chain connects TRBV28 to TRBJ2-1, with TRBD2 matching over 9 bases. In germline, CDR1 is MDHEN, CDR2 SYDVKM. The V gene end was trimmed by 9 bases and the J gene end by 6 bases; junction bases not matched to a gene: 9. This CDR3 has 14 residues. CDR3 residues: CASRSGTSFNEQFF. The CDR3 DNA follows: TGTGCCAGTCGTTCCGGGACTAGCTTCAATGAGCAGTTCTTC.

The chain employs TRBV7-2 and TRBJ2-7; possible D gene TRBD1, 6 bases. Trimming cost V 2 bases and J 4 bases, with 24 bases left between them. Germline V gene lookup returns CDR1 SGHTA and CDR2 FQGNSA. CDR3 size: 18 residues. The CDR3 sequence: CASSLSLPIQGFSYEQYF. CDR3 bases: TGTGCCAGCAGCTTATCTTTGCCAATTCAGGGGTTTAGTTACGAGCAGTACTTC.

The count of this clone is one. This chain links TRBV5-3 with TRBJ1-5, with D perhaps TRBD1 (6 bases). TRBV5-3 is marked as an open reading frame, function uncertain. Trimming took off 1 base at V and 5 bases at J, with 13 bases between the two ends. This CDR3 region has 15 residues. The CDR3 sequence: CARSLLGACDQPQHF. CDR3 sequence (DNA): TGTGCCAGAAGCTTGCTGGGGGCTTGCGATCAGCCCCAGCATTTT.

The chain joins TRBV28 to TRBJ1-5; TRBD1 matches 7 bases. V shed 6 bases and J 3 bases; nucleotides not matched to a gene: 11. CDR3 size: 16 residues. Germline CDR1 and CDR2: MDHEN and SYDVKM. CDR3 region: CASSPRSQGNNQPQHF. DNA of the CDR3: TGTGCCAGCAGCCCTAGGTCACAGGGGAACAATCAGCCCCAGCATTTT.

This chain joins TRBV28 and TRBJ2-1; D call uncertain. Trimming stripped 5 bases from V and 4 bases from J, with 18 bases between. Per germline, CDR1 MDHEN and CDR2 SYDVKM. The CDR3 runs to 16 residues. DNA for the CDR3: TGTGCCAGCAGTCTGCGACCGAATTACGGGTACAATGAGCAGTTCTTC. Its protein is CASSLRPNYGYNEQFF.

The CDR3 region is CASSPGTSQNIQYF. In DNA, the CDR3 is TGCGCCAGCAGCCCCGGGACTAGTCAGAACATTCAGTACTTC. The chain has TRBV4-3 and TRBJ2-4, with 8 bases fitting TRBD2. CDR3 length: 14 amino acids. CDR1 and CDR2 from the germline V gene are LGHNA and YSLEER. After removal of 4 bases from V and 7 bases from J, the junction contained 6 bases not matched to a gene.

This clone was observed a handful of times. The chain links TRBV19 to TRBJ1-1; possible D gene TRBD1, 6 bases. The CDR3 covers 12 residues. V was trimmed by 7 bases and J by 7 bases, leaving 13 bases between them. The germline V gene encodes CDR1 LNHDA and CDR2 SQIVND (reference sequence). CDR3 in amino acids: CASTRGGGEAFF. The DNA of the CDR3 is TGTGCCAGTACCCGGGGAGGGGGTGAAGCTTTCTTT.

The chain combines TRBV27 with TRBJ2-1, with D possibly being TRBD2 (6 bases). V lost 6 bases and J lost 10, with 13 bases in between. Germline-derived CDR1 and CDR2 are MNHEY and SMNVEV (reference sequence). The CDR3 length is 12 residues. The chain's CDR3 is CASSPLAGEQFF. The CDR3 DNA is TGTGCCAGCAGCCCACTAGCTGGCGAGCAGTTCTTC.

This chain links TRBV5-5 with TRBJ1-6; 7 nucleotides line up with TRBD1. Trimming removed 3 bases from V and 7 bases from J; junction bases left unmatched: 7. Per the germline V gene, CDR1 is SGHKS and CDR2 is YYEKEE (reference sequence). The CDR3 loop spans 15 amino acids. In nucleotides, the CDR3 is TGTGCCAGCAGCTCGACAGGGTTGAACAATTCACCCCTCCACTTT. Encoded protein: CASSSTGLNNSPLHF. The whole variable domain, filled in from reference TRBV5-5 and TRBJ1-6, reads DAGVTQSPTHLIKTRGQQVTLRCSPISGHKSVSWYQQVLGQGPQFIFQYYEKEERGRGNFPDRFSARQFPNYSSELNVNALLLGDSALYLCASSSTGLNNSPLHFGNGTRLTVT.

The chain combines TRBV12-5 with TRBJ2-1, with D perhaps TRBD2 (7 bases). This CDR3 spans 16 amino acids. V lost 2 bases and J 7 bases, leaving 18 bases between the germline ends. Germline V gives CDR1 LGHNT, CDR2 FRNRAP. CDR3 sequence: CASGLTRMGGRNEQFF. CDR3 in DNA: TGTGCTAGTGGTTTGACACGGATGGGGGGGCGTAATGAGCAGTTCTTC.

This clone has only a few counts. The chain uses TRBV24-1 and TRBJ2-1; 7 bases are shared with TRBD1. V lost 3 bases to trimming and J lost 4 bases; unmatched junction nucleotides: 8. The germline V gene encodes CDR1 KGHDR and CDR2 SFDVKD. CDR3 length: 16 residues. CDR3 loop: CATSDPTGSYYNEQFF. The CDR3 DNA reads as TGTGCCACCAGTGATCCGACAGGGAGCTATTACAATGAGCAGTTCTTC.

Written as DNA, the CDR3 is TGTGCCAGCAGCCTTGACCGCAGGGGGCGGGGTGAAAAACTGTTTTTT. It translates to CASSLDRRGRGEKLFF. The chain employs TRBV5-4 and TRBJ1-4; 8 positions match TRBD1. CDR1 and CDR2 (germline): SGHNT, YYREEE (reference sequence). The CDR3 extends over 16 amino acids. V was clipped by 4 bases and J by 7 bases; unmatched bases: 12.

CDR3 nucleotide sequence: TGCGCCAGCAGCTCGCTACTCCTCACAGATACGCAGTATTTT. As protein: CASSSLLLTDTQYF. J is TRBJ2-3 and V is TRBV5-1; D unclear. This CDR3 has 14 amino acids. CDR1 is SGHRS, CDR2 YFSETQ, per germline. The germline V and J ends were trimmed by 3 bases and 2 bases, with 10 bases remaining between them.

This clone has only one observation. This chain connects TRBV21-1 to TRBJ2-1; the table calls TRBD1, which could not be checked here. TRBV21-1 counts as a pseudogene. CDR3 length: 24 amino acids. The CDR3 here is CASSKARPGQGFRRIYVSIHEQFF. The CDR3 bases are TGTGCCAGCAGCAAAGCCCGGCCCGGACAGGGATTTAGAAGGATTTATGTTTCTATCCATGAGCAGTTCTTC.

V usage is TRBV30 and J usage is TRBJ2-6, with a possible D match to TRBD2 (6 bases). The V gene lost 1 base and the J gene lost 0 bases, with 13 bases spanning the gap. There are 17 residues in the CDR3. Per the germline V gene, CDR1 is GTSNPN and CDR2 is SVGIG (reference sequence). CDR3 in amino acids: CAWSAGDHFSGANVLTF. CDR3 nucleotides: TGTGCCTGGAGTGCGGGGGACCATTTCTCTGGGGCCAACGTCCTGACTTTC.

The V gene is TRBV5-1, the J gene TRBJ2-1; TRBD2 matches 8 bases. Trimming cost V 0 bases and J 7 bases; bases outside gene matches: 6. The CDR3 has 15 residues. Germline V gene data show CDR1 as SGHRS and CDR2 as YFSETQ. Here the CDR3 reads CASSLAAGAGNEQFF. The CDR3 region has the DNA TGCGCCAGCAGCTTGGCAGCGGGAGCGGGTAATGAGCAGTTCTTC.

V usage is TRBV5-1 and J usage is TRBJ2-6; 16 bases are a match to TRBD2. V lost 5 bases to trimming and J lost 4 bases; unmatched junction nucleotides: 9. This CDR3 has 19 amino acids. The V gene's germline CDR1 is SGHRS and CDR2 YFSETQ. The CDR3 DNA reads TGCGCCAGCAGTTCAACCGGGACTAGCGGGGGGGCGGGGGCCAACGTCCTGACTTTC. This sequence encodes CASSSTGTSGGAGANVLTF.

This rearrangement joins TRBV30 to TRBJ1-2; TRBD1 aligns across 7 bases. The J segment lost 6 bases and the V segment lost 3 bases, leaving 4 bases of the junction unmatched. This CDR3 contains 12 residues. Germline values: CDR1 GTSNPN, CDR2 SVGIG (reference sequence). The CDR3 protein is CAWRDRVDGYTF. CDR3 DNA sequence: TGTGCCTGGAGAGACAGGGTAGATGGCTACACCTTC.

J is TRBJ2-1 and V is TRBV4-1, with D maybe TRBD1 (6 bases). CDR3 length equals 18 residues. Germline CDR1 reads MGHRA; CDR2 reads YSYEKL. V lost 3 bases and J 5 bases, leaving 23 bases between the germline ends. CDR3 region: CASSHVRPRGSFHNEQFF. CDR3 coding DNA: TGCGCCAGCAGCCACGTACGTCCCAGGGGTTCCTTCCACAATGAGCAGTTCTTC.

The chain combines TRBV14 with TRBJ2-7; 8 bases align to TRBD2. The CDR3 extends over 16 amino acids. Germline lookup yields CDR1 SGHDN and CDR2 FVKESK. Germline trimming cut 0 bases from V and 3 bases from J; bases unmatched to any gene: 7. The CDR3 loop reads CASSQERSGRIYEQYF. For the CDR3, the DNA is TGTGCCAGCAGCCAAGAGAGGAGCGGGAGAATCTACGAGCAGTACTTC.

The chain uses TRBV5-6 and TRBJ2-1; 8 nucleotides agree with TRBD1. CDR3 length: 15 amino acids. Germline loops: CDR1 SGHDT, CDR2 YYEEEE. V gave up 0 bases and J gave up 4 bases; unmatched junction bases: 3. CDR3 sequence (DNA): TGTGCCAGCAGCTTGGGGGGACAGGCGTACAATGAGCAGTTCTTC. Amino acid sequence: CASSLGGQAYNEQFF.

This chain links TRBV10-2 with TRBJ2-1, with 11 bases fitting TRBD2. Germline values: CDR1 WSHSY, CDR2 SAAADI. The CDR3 covers 15 residues. J gave up 4 bases and V 4 bases, and 3 bases lay outside the gene matches. The CDR3 reads CASSVLAGVYNEQFF. CDR3 DNA: TGCGCCAGCAGTGTACTAGCGGGGGTTTACAATGAGCAGTTCTTC.

The V call is TRBV11-2, the J call TRBJ2-1; D not resolved. V lost 1 base and J lost 7, with 11 bases in between. CDR1 and CDR2 from the germline V gene are SGHAT and FQNNGV. The CDR3 has 14 amino acids. CDR3 DNA sequence: TGTGCCAGCAGCTTAGTTCGGGTTGAAAATGAGCAGTTCTTC. This encodes CASSLVRVENEQFF.

The chain is built from TRBV19 and TRBJ2-1; 7 bases agree with TRBD2. J was trimmed by 5 bases and V by 3 bases; bases with no gene match: 7. Germline V gives CDR1 LNHDA, CDR2 SQIVND (reference sequence). This CDR3 comprises 15 residues. The CDR3 DNA is TGTGCCAGTAGTATCGCGGCTAGCGGTCACAATGAGCAGTTCTTC. This gives the protein CASSIAASGHNEQFF. The whole variable domain, filled in from reference TRBV19 and TRBJ2-1, reads DGGITQSPKYLFRKEGQNVTLSCEQNLNHDAMYWYRQDPGQGLRLIYYSQIVNDFQKGDIAEGYSVSREKKESFPLTVTSAQKNPTAFYLCASSIAASGHNEQFFGPGTRLTVL.

The chain joins TRBV12-1 to TRBJ1-3; the table assigns TRBD1, which was not confirmed against the DNA. TRBV12-1 is a listed pseudogene. This CDR3 spans 18 amino acids. The CDR3, as DNA: TGTGCCAGCAGCTTTGAGCAGGACGGGACAGACTCTGGAAACACCATATATTTT. Encoded protein: CASSFEQDGTDSGNTIYF.